The 22 T cell receptor beta chains reported below all come from one sample, sequenced in a study of blood T cell repertoires in COVID-19. Method: immunoSEQ multiplex PCR; TCRdb's copy keeps in-frame clones and lacks some. The sample contains tens of thousands of clones, about 91% of which appear only once. Sequencing was performed on peripheral blood. Receptors originate from a woman older than 75 with active or convalescent COVID-19.

The J gene is TRBJ2-1, the V gene TRBV5-8; tentative D call: TRBD1 (5 bases). Germline-derived CDR1 and CDR2 are SGHTS and YDEGEE. The CDR3 loop spans 15 amino acids. V lost 1 base and J 5 bases, leaving 13 bases between the germline ends. The CDR3 spells CASSLRGGIHNEQFF. CDR3 bases: TGTGCCAGCAGCTTGAGGGGTGGCATCCACAATGAGCAGTTCTTC.

This clone was detected once. The chain links TRBV6-5 to TRBJ1-5, with 7 bases that match TRBD1. The CDR3 length is 15 residues. Germline CDR1 reads MNHEY; CDR2 reads SVGAGI. J gave up 0 bases and V 6 bases, and 5 bases lay outside the gene matches. In nucleotides, the CDR3 is TGTGCCAGCAGAAAGGGGACAGATAGCAATCAGCCCCAGCATTTT. Protein: CASRKGTDSNQPQHF.

This chain connects TRBV19 to TRBJ2-1; D gene ambiguous. Trimming removed 5 bases at V and 0 bases at J, with 14 bases between. This CDR3 comprises 16 residues. Germline V gives CDR1 LNHDA, CDR2 SQIVND (reference sequence). In DNA form, the CDR3 reads TGTGCCAGTAGTCCGGCCAGTTACAGCTCCTACAATGAGCAGTTCTTC. Its protein product is CASSPASYSSYNEQFF.

The chain has TRBV12-3 or TRBV12-4 and TRBJ1-1; 7 nucleotides align to TRBD1. CDR3 size: 13 residues. The trim removed 4 bases at V and 8 bases at J, leaving 7 bases unmatched. This chain's CDR3 is CASSYGQAREAFF. The CDR3 region has the DNA TGTGCCAGCAGTTACGGACAGGCGCGGGAAGCTTTCTTT.

V and J are TRBV6-1 and TRBJ2-3; TRBD2 matches at 10 bases. The length of the CDR3 is 16 residues. Germline CDR1 and CDR2: MNHNS and SASEGT. J was trimmed by 3 bases and V by 4 bases; bases with no gene match: 7. The CDR3 nucleotides are TGTGCCAGCAGTGGGCGAAGCGGGGGGGGAACAGATACGCAGTATTTT. It codes for CASSGRSGGGTDTQYF.

The rearrangement links TRBV5-4 to TRBJ2-3; the D gene is possibly TRBD1 (5 bases). The CDR3 has 13 residues. CDR1 is SGHNT and CDR2 is YYREEE in the germline V gene (reference sequence). V was shortened by 10 bases and J by 8 bases, with 20 bases between the two germline ends. The CDR3 coding sequence is TGTGCCGGGGCAGGGCCTATTGTGGGTACGCAGTATTTT. This gives the protein CAGAGPIVGTQYF. Full variable domain (rest looked up from reference TRBV5-4 and TRBJ2-3): ETGVTQSPTHLIKTRGQQVTLRCSSQSGHNTVSWYQQALGQGPQFIFQYYREEENGRGNFPPRFSGLQFPNYSSELNVNALELDDSALYLCAGAGPIVGTQYFGPGTRLTVL.

The chain couples TRBV5-8 to TRBJ2-3; D not resolved. The ends were cut back, 4 bases at V and 5 bases at J, with 23 bases in the middle. The CDR3 sequence is 17 residues long. In germline, CDR1 is SGHTS, CDR2 YDEGEE. DNA for the CDR3: TGTGCCAGCAGCCTATCGGAGTCTGCCCGTACGGTAGATACGCAGTATTTT. This gives the protein CASSLSESARTVDTQYF.

This clone came up a few times. This chain joins TRBV6-5 and TRBJ2-3; 13 nucleotides line up with TRBD2. The V gene end was trimmed by 2 bases and the J gene end by 8 bases; junction bases not matched to a gene: 7. Germline V gene sequence: CDR1 MNHEY, CDR2 SVGAGI. CDR3 size: 16 residues. As DNA, the CDR3 is TGTGCCAGCAGTTACGGGGGACTAGCGGGGCCGGGTACGCAGTATTTT. This codes for CASSYGGLAGPGTQYF.

This clone is labeled medium-sized (0.01 to 0.1%). The chain recombines TRBV6-2 or TRBV6-3 with TRBJ2-1; no reliable D call. Trimming removed 4 bases from V and 10 bases from J, with 8 bases in between. The CDR3 runs to 11 residues. The V gene's germline CDR1 is MNHEY and CDR2 SVGEGT. CDR3 in DNA: TGTGCCAGCAGTTTCCTAAACGAGCAGTTCTTC. This codes for CASSFLNEQFF.

This chain uses TRBV5-1 with TRBJ1-6; D is perhaps TRBD1 (5 bases). Germline loops: CDR1 SGHRS, CDR2 YFSETQ. Between the trimmed V and J ends, which lost 3 bases and 8 bases, there was a span of 12 bases. This CDR3 spans 14 amino acids. CDR3 in DNA: TGCGCCAGCAGCTCCAGGGTTGGGGATTCACCCCTCCACTTT. Translating gives CASSSRVGDSPLHF.

The chain uses TRBV18 and TRBJ2-5, with D perhaps TRBD1 (5 bases). V was pared by 3 bases and J by 4 bases, with 12 bases between. Germline assignment: CDR1 KGHSH and CDR2 LQKENI. There are 14 residues in the CDR3. The CDR3 DNA sequence: TGTGCCAGCTCACCTACAGGAATCGGAGAGACCCAGTACTTC. It translates to CASSPTGIGETQYF.

CDR3 sequence reads: CASSSSGANRYEQYF. The CDR3 DNA reads TGTGCCAGCAGCTCCTCAGGGGCGAATCGCTACGAGCAGTACTTC. V gene TRBV7-8 combines with J gene TRBJ2-7, with D perhaps TRBD1 (6 bases). This CDR3 region has 15 residues. Trimming took off 4 bases at V and 3 bases at J, with 16 bases between the two ends. CDR1 and CDR2 (germline): SGHVS, FQNEAQ.

The chain recombines TRBV5-1 with TRBJ1-1; D is undetermined. V was cut by 5 bases and J by 0 bases, with 8 bases left in between. Germline V CDR1 and CDR2: SGHRS, YFSETQ. The CDR3 is 13 amino acids. The CDR3 region has the DNA TGCGCCAGCAGACGGGAGATGAACACTGAAGCTTTCTTT. Translated: CASRREMNTEAFF.

The V gene is TRBV4-1, the J gene TRBJ1-3; tentative D call: TRBD1 (5 bases). Trimming shortened V by 4 bases and J by 0 bases, and 16 bases separated the two germline ends. The germline V gene encodes CDR1 MGHRA and CDR2 YSYEKL. This CDR3 is built from 17 residues. The CDR3 protein is CASSLVRGRNSGNTIYF. The CDR3 region has the DNA TGCGCCAGCAGCCTCGTACGGGGGAGAAACTCTGGAAACACCATATATTTT.

The chain has TRBV19 and TRBJ1-5; 7 nucleotides align to TRBD1. Per germline, CDR1 LNHDA and CDR2 SQIVND (reference sequence). The junction had 12 bases not matched to a gene; V was cut back by 6 bases and J by 1 base. The CDR3 extends over 17 amino acids. The DNA for the CDR3 is TGTGCCAGTAGCGCCCGAGTCGACAGGGCAAGCAATCAGCCCCAGCATTTT. This encodes CASSARVDRASNQPQHF.

This clone was counted between two and nine times. The chain carries TRBV6-5 and TRBJ1-5; TRBD1 matches at 9 bases. V trimming: 8 bases; J trimming: 2 bases; junction bases outside the gene matches: 7. Germline lookup yields CDR1 MNHEY and CDR2 SVGAGI. The CDR3 extends over 15 amino acids. The CDR3 nucleotides read TGTGCCAGCGCGGGGACAGGGCAAGGCAATCAGCCCCAGCATTTT. It specifies CASAGTGQGNQPQHF.

V usage is TRBV27 and J usage is TRBJ1-5; the D gene is possibly TRBD1 (6 bases). The V end lost 5 bases, the J end lost 0 bases, and 11 bases lay between the germline ends. The germline CDR1 and CDR2 sequences are MNHEY and SMNVEV (reference sequence). The CDR3 runs to 15 residues. The CDR3 DNA is TGTGCCAGCAGTCACAGGGCCTTTAGCAATCAGCCCCAGCATTTT. Amino acid sequence: CASSHRAFSNQPQHF.

The chain has TRBV7-8 and TRBJ2-3; the D gene is possibly TRBD1 (6 bases). Trimming took 4 bases from V and 1 from J, leaving 12 bases between them. Germline V gene sequence: CDR1 SGHVS, CDR2 FQNEAQ. This CDR3 region has 15 residues. CDR3 sequence: CASSSGQTRTDTQYF. DNA of the CDR3: TGTGCCAGCAGCTCAGGACAGACCCGCACAGATACGCAGTATTTT.

V gene TRBV15 combines with J gene TRBJ2-1; 10 bases match TRBD2. The CDR3 is made up of 16 amino acids. Germline trimming cut 5 bases from V and 6 bases from J; bases unmatched to any gene: 10. CDR1 is LNHNV and CDR2 is YYDKDF in the germline V gene (reference sequence). The CDR3: CATSPHGLAGGNEQFF. For the CDR3, the DNA is TGTGCCACCAGCCCCCACGGATTAGCGGGGGGCAATGAGCAGTTCTTC. Using reference TRBV15 and TRBJ2-1 for the parts outside the CDR3, the full variable domain is DAMVIQNPRYQVTQFGKPVTLSCSQTLNHNVMYWYQQKSSQAPKLLFHYYDKDFNNEADTPDNFQSRRPNTSFCFLDIRSPGLGDTAMYLCATSPHGLAGGNEQFFGPGTRLTVL.

Concerning this clone itself: At one end the junction does not follow the germline gene, possibly because of a read error. The V and J genes are TRBV3-1 (or the pseudogene TRBV3-2) and TRBJ2-7; D is undetermined. This CDR3 contains 11 residues. Germline V gene sequence: CDR1 LGHDT, CDR2 YNNKEL (reference sequence). The CDR3 is CASSLQAVQNF. The CDR3 DNA reads as TGTGCCAGCAGCCTCCAGGCTGTACAGAACTTC.

V is TRBV5-1 and J is TRBJ1-1; 10 bases line up with TRBD1. Trimming took 2 bases from V and 1 from J; bases not matched to a gene: 20. There are 21 residues in the CDR3. Germline V gene sequence: CDR1 SGHRS, CDR2 YFSETQ. DNA for the CDR3: TGCGCCAGCAGCTTTTTGCCCCCCAAACCGGGACAGGGGAACCCGAACACTGAAGCTTTCTTT. Protein: CASSFLPPKPGQGNPNTEAFF.

J is TRBJ2-7 and V is TRBV6-2 or TRBV6-3; D not certain. The CDR3 loop spans 12 amino acids. The germline V gene has CDR1 MNHEY and CDR2 SVGEGT. Between the trimmed V and J ends, which lost 6 bases and 0 bases, there was a span of 6 bases. CDR3 region: CASSISSYEQYF. The CDR3 region has the DNA TGTGCCAGCAGCATTAGCTCCTACGAGCAGTACTTC.